This TCR beta chain appears in the sequencing data of a study of T cell responses to AZD1222 COVID-19 vaccine. The length of the CDR3 is 15 residues. CDR1 and CDR2 (germline): LGHDT, YNNKEL (reference sequence). After removal of 4 bases from V and 6 bases from J, the junction contained 5 bases not matched to a gene. TCRdb's table, derived via immunoSEQ multiplex PCR, lists solely in-frame clones and lacks some. The table lists about 60,000 clones, around 86% of them singletons. The source material was peripheral blood, sampled on day 0 of AZD1222 vaccination. The chain joins TRBV3-1 (or the pseudogene TRBV3-2) to TRBJ2-1; 11 bases line up with TRBD2. This receptor was obtained from an adult in good health. In nucleotides, the CDR3 is TGTGCCAGCAGCCCACTAGCGGGAGCGGCCAATGAGCAGTTCTTC. Amino acids: CASSPLAGAANEQFF.